This TCR beta chain was identified in a study of T cells in women clearing cervical HPV infection. A note on this clone: The read gets to within 3 residues of the CDR3 end, and the germline J gene fills in the rest.

TCRdb keeps only in-frame clones here, not all; method: immunoSEQ multiplex PCR. Its clone listing holds some 16,000 clones. From germline, CDR1 is SGHTA and CDR2 FQGTGA. J gave up 4 bases and V 2 bases, and 0 bases lay outside the gene matches. The CDR3 length is 14 residues. The chain carries TRBV7-3 and TRBJ1-3; 9 nucleotides line up with TRBD1. The sequenced sample consisted of blood buffy coat. The receptor comes from a woman between 18 and 69 years old with a cervical HPV16 infection that either progressed to CIN3+ or cleared (not recorded which). Incomplete CDR3 DNA: TGTGCCAGCAGCTTAGGGACAGGGGGAAACACC. Its protein product is CASSLGTGGNT. The CDR3 as a whole reads CASSLGTGGNTIYF.